Detailed here is one T cell receptor (beta chain). The data belong to a study of T cell changes during pregnancy in multiple sclerosis. Trimming removed 6 bases from V and 5 bases from J, with 11 bases in between. This CDR3 is built from 12 residues. Germline V gene lookup returns CDR1 SGHTA and CDR2 FQGNSA. Assay used: immunoSEQ multiplex PCR; TCRdb lists only in-frame clones, some missing. There are approximately 34,000 clones in the sample; roughly 91% occur only once, and 0.35% to 0.5% lies in the top ten. This receptor was obtained from a female donor with multiple sclerosis, enrolled in a pregnancy study. The rearrangement links TRBV7-2 to TRBJ2-7, with a tentative D call TRBD2 (6 bases). Sequenced here: CD4+ T cells from peripheral blood mononuclear cells, sampled in the second trimester of pregnancy. The CDR3 here is CASSSTRNEQYF. The CDR3, as DNA: TGTGCCAGCAGTTCGACTAGGAACGAGCAGTACTTC.